The TCR beta chain under discussion was sequenced for a study of T cells in Graves' hyperthyroidism and ophthalmopathy. On the study more broadly: Staff took peripheral blood when the initial diagnosis was made, before any treatment began.

Trimming pared 5 bases from V and 4 bases from J, leaving 11 bases between. The CDR3 has 14 amino acids. Per the germline V gene, CDR1 is SGHNT and CDR2 is YENEEA. RNA transcripts gave rise to amplified TCR beta CDR3 regions. An initial round of RT-PCR targeting the TCR CDR3 relied on the HTBI primer set. MiXCR was run by TCRdb on the multiplex PCR reads, yielding one entry per CDR3 protein. Among 600,000 or so distinct CDR3 sequences, around 13% were seen once, and the ten largest hold under 15%. Uncontrolled infection, other autoimmune disease, pregnancy or lactation excluded patients. From approximately 9.3 ml of fresh peripheral blood, PBMCs were isolated. Notes on the study in general: Most thyroid clonotypes expanded above 0.001 appeared in blood too.

A remark on this clonotype: Its antigen is unknown.

The sequence was obtained from a woman aged 45-65 years with Graves' ophthalmopathy. The specimen was blood. V is TRBV11-3 and J is TRBJ2-2; D ambiguous. CDR3 loop: CASSQIGITGELFF. CDR3 DNA sequence: TGTGCCAGCAGCCAAATTGGGATCACCGGGGAGCTGTTTTTT. Together with reference TRBV11-3 and TRBJ2-2, the CDR3 gives the full variable domain: EAGVVQSPRYKIIEKKQPVAFWCNPISGHNTLYWYLQNLGQGPELLIRYENEEAVDDSQLPKDRFSAERLKGVDSTLKIQPAELGDSAVYLCASSQIGITGELFFGEGSRLTVL.